The 9 T cell receptor beta chains reported below all come from one sample, sequenced in a study of T cell changes during pregnancy in multiple sclerosis. Sequencing used immunoSEQ multiplex PCR; TCRdb keeps in-frame clones, though not all of them. The data hold more than 80,000 clones, with about 92% observed a single time. The source was peripheral blood, collected in the first trimester of pregnancy. The source of these receptors is a female donor with multiple sclerosis, enrolled in a pregnancy study.

The V gene is TRBV27, the J gene TRBJ2-7, with TRBD2 matching 12 bases. Germline CDR1 reads MNHEY; CDR2 reads SMNVEV (reference sequence). The V and J ends lost 6 bases and 3 bases, in that order; junction bases with no gene match: 3. The CDR3 has 14 residues. CDR3 residues: CASSTTSGSYEQYF. The CDR3 DNA follows: TGTGCCAGCAGCACGACTAGCGGGAGCTACGAGCAGTACTTC.

CDR3 amino acids: CASSSFGASGRAHRNEQYF. CDR3 nucleotides: TGTGCCAGCAGCTCATTTGGGGCTAGCGGGAGGGCCCACAGGAACGAGCAGTACTTC. The chain couples TRBV11-2 to TRBJ2-7; TRBD2 matches at 12 bases. J was trimmed by 5 bases and V by 4 bases; bases with no gene match: 18. CDR1 is SGHAT, CDR2 FQNNGV, per germline. The CDR3 runs 19 residues.

The chain is built from TRBV28 and TRBJ2-7; 11 bases line up with TRBD1. CDR1 is MDHEN, CDR2 SYDVKM, per germline. CDR3 length: 15 amino acids. Losses at the gene ends were 5 bases for V and 0 bases for J; bases not matched to a gene: 3. The CDR3 nucleotides are TGTGCCAGCAGTGCGGGGACAGGGGGCTCCTACGAGCAGTACTTC. Amino acids: CASSAGTGGSYEQYF.

The chain couples TRBV28 to TRBJ2-7; 12 bases agree with TRBD1. Trimming removed 8 bases from V and 4 bases from J; junction bases left unmatched: 9. CDR1 MDHEN and CDR2 SYDVKM come from the germline V gene. The CDR3 loop spans 15 amino acids. For the CDR3, the DNA is TGTGCCAGCTGTTCTAGGGGACAGGGGGCATACGAGCAGTACTTC. Translation gives CASCSRGQGAYEQYF. Drawing the rest from reference TRBV28 and TRBJ2-7, the complete variable domain is DVKVTQSSRYLVKRTGEKVFLECVQDMDHENMFWYRQDPGLGLRLIYFSYDVKMKEKGDIPEGYSVSREKKERFSLILESASTNQTSMYLCASCSRGQGAYEQYFGPGTRLTVT.

This sequence joins TRBV11-2 and TRBJ2-1, with a tentative D call TRBD1 (5 bases). The CDR3 is made up of 15 amino acids. Germline lookup yields CDR1 SGHAT and CDR2 FQNNGV. Trimming shortened V by 1 base and J by 0 bases, and 7 bases separated the two germline ends. CDR3 nucleotides: TGTGCCAGCAGCTTAGGACAGATCTCCTACAATGAGCAGTTCTTC. Encoded protein: CASSLGQISYNEQFF.

The chain joins TRBV5-1 to TRBJ2-7; D perhaps matches TRBD1 (6 bases). The germline CDR1 and CDR2 sequences are SGHRS and YFSETQ. CDR3 length equals 16 residues. V lost 2 bases and J 3 bases, leaving 18 bases between the germline ends. CDR3 coding DNA: TGCGCCAGCAGCTTACCACTCATGGACAGTATCTACGAGCAGTACTTC. Amino acids: CASSLPLMDSIYEQYF.

V and J are TRBV29-1 and TRBJ1-2, with D possibly matching TRBD1 (6 bases). CDR1 is SQVTM, CDR2 ANQGSEA, per germline. CDR3 length equals 12 residues. V shed 6 bases and J shed 5 bases, with 13 bases lying between them. CDR3: CSVSGQPYGYTF. DNA for the CDR3: TGCAGCGTCTCAGGACAGCCATATGGCTACACCTTC.

The chain has TRBV18 and TRBJ2-7; possibly TRBD1 for D (6 bases). CDR3 length: 14 residues. Germline V lookup: CDR1 KGHSH, CDR2 LQKENI. V was pared by 3 bases and J by 3 bases, with 12 bases between. The CDR3 is CASSPWTENYEQYF. The DNA for the CDR3 is TGTGCCAGCTCACCCTGGACAGAGAACTACGAGCAGTACTTC.

The CDR3 coding sequence is TGTGCCAGCAGCCAAGAACGGTCCGACTCCTACGAGCAGTACTTC. This gives the protein CASSQERSDSYEQYF. V and J are TRBV4-2 and TRBJ2-7; D remains unclear. The CDR3 consists of 15 residues. Trimming cost V 0 bases and J 0 bases, with 9 bases left between them. Per germline, CDR1 LGHNA and CDR2 YNFKEQ.